This TCR beta chain emerged from a study of human T cells and chemical hapten exposure. Time point denoted: pre-sensitization, week 0. Documented treatment: therapeutic diphenylcyclopropenone sensitization with weekly scalp DPC. There are many counts of this clonotype. The CDR3 length is 13 residues. Trimming removed 1 base from V and 7 bases from J; junction bases left unmatched: 1. In germline, CDR1 is SGHAT, CDR2 FQNNGV. TCRdb passed the RACE reads through MiXCR, listing each CDR3 protein once. The sample has fewer than 350,000 distinct CDR3 sequences; around 7% are singletons. The receptor comes from a man in his late teens or twenties with alopecia areata. Some clones in this sample may be carry-over from other donors' samples. The chain employs TRBV11-2 and TRBJ1-5; 7 bases line up with TRBD1. The specimen was whole blood, collected in connection with sensitization to the hapten diphenylcyclopropenone (DPC). The CDR3 is CASSLGGGQPQHF. The CDR3 bases are TGTGCCAGCAGCTTAGGAGGGGGCCAGCCCCAGCATTTT.